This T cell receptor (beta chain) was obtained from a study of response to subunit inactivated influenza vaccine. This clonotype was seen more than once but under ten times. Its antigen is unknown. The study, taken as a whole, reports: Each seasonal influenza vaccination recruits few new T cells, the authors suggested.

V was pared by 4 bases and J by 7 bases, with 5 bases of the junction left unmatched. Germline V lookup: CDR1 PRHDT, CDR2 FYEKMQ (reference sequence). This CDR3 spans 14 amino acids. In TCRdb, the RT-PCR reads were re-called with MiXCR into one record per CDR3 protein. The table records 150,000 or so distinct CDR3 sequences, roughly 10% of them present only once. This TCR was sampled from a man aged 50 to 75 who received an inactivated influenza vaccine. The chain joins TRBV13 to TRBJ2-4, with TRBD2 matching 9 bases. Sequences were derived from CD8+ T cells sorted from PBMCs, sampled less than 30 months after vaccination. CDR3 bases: TGTGCCAGCAGCTCAGGGGCGGGAGGGAACATTCAGTACTTC. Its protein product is CASSSGAGGNIQYF.